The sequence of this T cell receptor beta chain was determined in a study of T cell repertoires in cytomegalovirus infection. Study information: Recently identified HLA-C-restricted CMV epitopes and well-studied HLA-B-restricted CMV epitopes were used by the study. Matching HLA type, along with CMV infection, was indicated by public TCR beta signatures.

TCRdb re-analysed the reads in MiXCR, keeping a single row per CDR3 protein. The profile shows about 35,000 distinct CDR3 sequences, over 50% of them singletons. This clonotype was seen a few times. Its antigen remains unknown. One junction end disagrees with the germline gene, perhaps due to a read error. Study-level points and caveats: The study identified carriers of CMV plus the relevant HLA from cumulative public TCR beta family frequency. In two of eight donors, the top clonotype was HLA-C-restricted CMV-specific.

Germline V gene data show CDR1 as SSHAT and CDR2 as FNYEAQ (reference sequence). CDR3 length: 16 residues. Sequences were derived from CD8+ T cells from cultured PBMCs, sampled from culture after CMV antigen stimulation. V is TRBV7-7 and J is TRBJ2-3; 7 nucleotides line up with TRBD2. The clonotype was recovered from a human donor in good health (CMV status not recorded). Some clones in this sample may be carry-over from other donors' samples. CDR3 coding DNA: TGTGCTAGCAGCTTAGGGTTGCGGGAGAAGGAAGATACGCAGTATTTT. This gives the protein CASSLGLREKEDTQYF.